What follows is one T cell receptor (beta chain) and its context. This specimen comes from a study of blood T cell repertoires in COVID-19. For the study at large: Italy, Spain and the United States were the sources of the convalescent and acute COVID-19 samples.

V lost 2 bases to trimming and J lost 3 bases, with 9 bases between them. From germline, CDR1 is SGHRS and CDR2 YFSETQ. This CDR3 is 13 amino acids long. In the source study's methods: Amplification of reference gene primers provided the estimated nucleated cell counts. TCRdb keeps only in-frame clones here, not all; method: immunoSEQ multiplex PCR. V, J and clone size are taken as reported in that table, and D and trimming were inferred from the DNA itself. The table records about 34,000 clones, roughly 80% of them present only once. Input material: peripheral blood. The sequence derives from a human donor in a cohort sampled during active COVID-19. The chain employs TRBV5-1 and TRBJ2-7, with a possible D match to TRBD1 (6 bases). The CDR3 loop reads CASSFRDNYEQYF. The CDR3 bases are TGCGCCAGCAGCTTCCGGGACAACTACGAGCAGTACTTC.